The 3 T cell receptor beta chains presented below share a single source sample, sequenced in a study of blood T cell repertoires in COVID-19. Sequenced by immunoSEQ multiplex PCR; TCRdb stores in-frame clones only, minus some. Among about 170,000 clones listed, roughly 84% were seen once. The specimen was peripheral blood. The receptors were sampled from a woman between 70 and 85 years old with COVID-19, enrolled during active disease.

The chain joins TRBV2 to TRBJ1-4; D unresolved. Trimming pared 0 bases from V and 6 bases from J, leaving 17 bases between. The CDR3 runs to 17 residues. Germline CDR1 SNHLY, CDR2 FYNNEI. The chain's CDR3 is CASSEAAGGGKYEKLFF. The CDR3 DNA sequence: TGTGCCAGCAGTGAAGCGGCAGGCGGAGGGAAATATGAAAAACTGTTTTTT. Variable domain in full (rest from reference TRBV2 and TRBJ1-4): EPEVTQTPSHQVTQMGQEVILRCVPISNHLYFYWYRQILGQKVEFLVSFYNNEISEKSEIFDDQFSVERPDGSNFTLKIRSTKLEDSAMYFCASSEAAGGGKYEKLFFGSGTQLSVL.

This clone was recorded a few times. This chain's CDR3 is CASSPSGQGARYGYTF. CDR3 DNA: TGTGCCAGTAGTCCATCGGGACAGGGGGCGCGCTATGGCTACACCTTC. This sequence joins TRBV19 and TRBJ1-2; 12 bases agree with TRBD1. CDR1 is LNHDA and CDR2 is SQIVND in the germline V gene (reference sequence). This CDR3 is built from 16 residues. V lost 5 bases to trimming and J lost 4 bases; unmatched junction nucleotides: 8.

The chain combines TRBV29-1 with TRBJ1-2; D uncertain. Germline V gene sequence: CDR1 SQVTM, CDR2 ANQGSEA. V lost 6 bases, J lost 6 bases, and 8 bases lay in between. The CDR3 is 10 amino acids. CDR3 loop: CSVREDGYTF. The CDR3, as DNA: TGCAGCGTCCGGGAAGATGGCTACACCTTC.